This is a list of T cell receptor beta chains from one sample in a study of post-analysis software for immune sequencing data. MiXCR, applied by TCRdb to the PCR reads, yields one record per CDR3 protein. Here the sample spans roughly 700,000 distinct CDR3 sequences, 30% being singletons. The sample was blood. The receptor source for this set is a girl between 10 and 17 years old with multiple sclerosis. Each CDR3 is given with its conserved first and last residue. A D gene is named only where the DNA matches it firmly. Size is omitted from some rows. Given values are once, few, many or a class for expanded clones.

>TRBJ1-1|TRBD1|TRBV5-1|-
TGCGCCAGCAGCGCCACTACCCCTGACAGGGTGAACACTGAAGCTTTCTTT
CASSATTPDRVNTEAFF
>TRBJ2-7|-|TRBV12-3/TRBV12-4|-
TGTGCCAGCAGTCTCGACATGATCACCTACGAGCAGTACTTC
CASSLDMITYEQYF
>TRBJ2-3|TRBD2|TRBV7-2|few
TGTGCCAGCACGATCCAAAGCGGGAGGGTTAGCACAGATACGCAGTATTTT
CASTIQSGRVSTDTQYF
>TRBJ1-5|-|TRBV6-1|-
TGTGCCAGCAGTGGAGGGGGGGCGGTGGGGCAGCCCCAGCATTTT
CASSGGGAVGQPQHF
>TRBJ2-1|-|TRBV29-1|-
TGCAGCGCCGACCCTCTGGGGGTGGTCAATGAGCAGTTCTTC
CSADPLGVVNEQFF
>TRBJ2-3|-|TRBV20-1|few
TGCAGTGCTAGATTCCCCTTTGGAGGGAGAGATACGCAGTATTTT
CSARFPFGGRDTQYF
>TRBJ2-3|-|TRBV27|-
TGTGCCAGCAGGGGAGACACGATATACACAGATACGCAGTATTTT
CASRGDTIYTDTQYF
>TRBJ2-7|-|TRBV20-1|once
TGCAGTGCTAGACATCCTTCTCCTCCCTACGAGCAGTACTTC
CSARHPSPPYEQYF
>TRBJ1-2|-|TRBV12-3/TRBV12-4|-
TGTGCCGGCAGTTTGACAGCCTATGGCTACACCTTC
CAGSLTAYGYTF
>TRBJ2-3|TRBD2|TRBV6-1|many
TGTGCCAGCAGTCCACTAGCGGGGCGAACAGATACGCAGTATTTT
CASSPLAGRTDTQYF
>TRBJ2-1|TRBD2|TRBV24-1|few
TGTGCCATTCAACGGGGCAGCGGGAGTCTTTCCTACAATGAGCAGTTCTTC
CAIQRGSGSLSYNEQFF
>TRBJ2-7|TRBD2|TRBV28|-
TGTGCCAGCGGGGATCGCGGGGGGCTCTCCTACGAGCAGTACTTC
CASGDRGGLSYEQYF
>TRBJ2-5|TRBD1|TRBV7-7|few
TGTGCTAGCAGCTCGTCCGGGACAGGGGGTGGTGAGACCCAGTACTTC
CASSSSGTGGGETQYF
>TRBJ2-1|-|TRBV20-1|few
TGCAGTAAAAACAGGGAGGATGAGCAGTTCTTC
CSKNREDEQFF
>TRBJ2-5|-|TRBV7-2|few
TGTGCCAGCAGCTTCCACCGGGACTTAGGGACCGTTCGCGAGACCCAGTACTTC
CASSFHRDLGTVRETQYF
>TRBJ2-7|TRBD1|TRBV20-1|few
TGCAGTGCAACCGGGACAGGGGGACATCGCGAGCAGTACTTC
CSATGTGGHREQYF
>TRBJ2-7|-|TRBV20-1|few
TGCAGTGCTATCCCAGACACCTACGAGCAGTACTTC
CSAIPDTYEQYF
>TRBJ1-1|-|TRBV29-1|-
TGCAGCGTTGAAGCCCCGGACCGACCCCTGGGACCTTTCTTT
CSVEAPDRPLGPFF
>TRBJ2-1|-|TRBV20-1|few
TGCAGTGCTAGAGATTCCGAGGCGGGGCTTCACAATGAGCAGTTCTTC
CSARDSEAGLHNEQFF
>TRBJ2-5|-|TRBV5-1|few
TGCGCCAGCAGCTTCCCCCCCCGCCCAGCCTACCAAGAGACCCAGTACTTC
CASSFPPRPAYQETQYF
>TRBJ2-2|-|TRBV24-1|-
TGTGCCACCAGTGATTTTAGGGTCTCCGGGGAGCTGTTTTTT
CATSDFRVSGELFF
>TRBJ2-1|TRBD2|TRBV9|-
TGTGCCAGCACTAGGTCGGGCGGGAGTCGGTACAATGAGCAGTTCTTC
CASTRSGGSRYNEQFF
>TRBJ1-2|TRBD1|TRBV28|-
TGTGCCAGCAGTTTCCCGGCAGGGGGCAGGTATGGCTACACCTTC
CASSFPAGGRYGYTF
>TRBJ2-3|TRBD1|TRBV11-2|few
TGTGCCAGCAGCTTAGGAGGGGACAGAACCACAGATACGCAGTATTTT
CASSLGGDRTTDTQYF
>TRBJ2-1|TRBD2|TRBV20-1|many
TGCAGTGCTAGCACTAGCGCTGAGCAGTTCTTC
CSASTSAEQFF
>TRBJ2-7|-|TRBV14|few
TGTGCCAGCAGCCACTATAGTACCTTTATCGAGCAGTACTTC
CASSHYSTFIEQYF
>TRBJ2-5|-|TRBV20-1|-
TGCAGTGCTAGAGACAGTGGGATCCCATGGAACCAAGAGACCCAGTACTTC
CSARDSGIPWNQETQYF
>TRBJ2-1|-|TRBV6-5|few
TGTGCCAGCAGTTACTCGACCTCGGGGGGCCCGTACAATGAGCAGTTCTTC
CASSYSTSGGPYNEQFF
>TRBJ1-5|TRBD1|TRBV29-1|few
TGCAGCGCCTACACAGGGGGCGGTCAGCCCCAGCATTTT
CSAYTGGGQPQHF
>TRBJ2-1|TRBD2|TRBV29-1|-
TGCAGCGTCCACCCTTCCGGGGGGACTTCTAATGAGCAGTTCTTC
CSVHPSGGTSNEQFF
>TRBJ2-3|TRBD1|TRBV2|-
TGTGCCAGCGAGGGGGCCTTCCGCACAGATACGCAGTATTTT
CASEGAFRTDTQYF
>TRBJ2-2|-|TRBV29-1|once
TGCAGCGTTGAAGATGCTTTGGCAGGGGCGAACACCGGGGAGCTGTTTTTT
CSVEDALAGANTGELFF
>TRBJ2-7|-|TRBV12-3/TRBV12-4|-
TGTGCCAGCAGTAAACGGACAGCCTACGAGCAGTACTTC
CASSKRTAYEQYF
>TRBJ2-1|-|TRBV5-1|few
TGCGCCAGCAGCTTGCCGGGACTTTTGCCCGCTTACAATGAGCAGTTCTTC
CASSLPGLLPAYNEQFF
>TRBJ2-1|-|TRBV5-1|-
TGCGCCAGCAGCTTACCTGGACTATTTGGCGATGAGCAGTTCTTC
CASSLPGLFGDEQFF
>TRBJ2-3|TRBD2|TRBV7-2|-
TGTGCCAGCAGCTTAGGGGGACTAGCGGGAGTGGATACGCAGTATTTT
CASSLGGLAGVDTQYF